This T cell receptor (beta chain) is from a study of T cell clonotyping in hematopoietic cell transplantation (dated by TCRdb to about 2021). With respect to the entire study: In the study, 135 blood samples were gathered from roughly 33 consecutive transplant recipients and their related donors. Recruitment of patients was conducted between September 2015 and January 2017, and follow-up was continued until late 2020 or death. Broader findings and caveats from the paper: Broader posttransplant TCR repertoire diversity was predicted by donor and pretransplant recipient Inverse Simpson Index values. A decrease in recipient TCR diversity was observed after transplant, and a progressive increase in pathologically expanded clonotypes was seen from day 30 to day 180. The sample size was limited, and CD4 and CD8 repertoire contributions could not be separated because cells were not sorted. Overlap with donor repertoires was found for only a small fraction of recipient repertoires, with over 95% found to appear de novo at the given depth.

The sample's time point label, in plain terms: 180 days after allo-HCT. Blood samples were obtained from recipients approximately 28 days before transplant and at days 30, 100 and 180 after transplant. Nuclei Lysis Solution was used to extract genomic DNA from fresh or cryopreserved unfractionated peripheral blood mononuclear cells. This clone was observed a few times. No antigen is known for it. One base away there is no much larger clone; base qualities are not given. The CDR3 runs 13 amino acids, cysteine and phenylalanine included. Only the CDR3 region is kept as DNA, spanning 39 bases read in frame from base 1. V sheds 6 bases and J sheds 8 bases, leaving 14 bases between their ends. CDR1 and CDR2 were assigned from the germline V gene (reference sequence) as LNHDA and SQIVND. The immunoSEQ assay, a bias-controlled multiplex PCR with V- and J-specific primers, was used to amplify TCR beta CDR3 regions from genomic DNA. In a second PCR step, the CDR3 amplicons were tagged with a proprietary barcode plus Illumina adapter sequences. CDR3 libraries were sequenced on an Illumina MiSeq instrument. In the source study's methods: Export and quality control were performed with immunoSEQ Analyzer 3.0, and downstream analyses were performed with R Bioconductor and Immunarch. Only productive rearrangements in the normalized downsampled data set were used to calculate repertoire metrics. In the normalized cohort, a clonotype counted as pathologically expanded if the clonotype was larger than 5 templates. Repertoire diversity was measured with the Inverse Simpson Index. The non-normalized data set was used for CMV-specificity analyses so that all clonotypes could be captured. In its TCRdb copy, this immuneACCESS table keeps in-frame sequences only and misses some clones. Where compared with another copy, unresolved V genes explain less than half of these, and the others have no known cause. Clone size and V and J calls were adopted from that table, with D and trimming inferred from the DNA. For this sample there are some 6,500 clones; approximately 87% appear just once. The ten largest clones capture 14% of the sample.

Sample: peripheral blood mononuclear cells, taken 180 days after allogeneic stem cell transplant. The rearranged segments are TRBV19 and TRBJ1-5; perhaps TRBD1 is the D gene, with 6 bases matching. The TCR originated in a female patient aged 50 to 60 who had an allogeneic stem cell transplant from an unrelated donor, so the T cells may come from the graft donor. Some clones in this sample may be carry-over from other donors' samples. The CDR3 is CASSVERDKPQHF. The DNA reads as follows: TGTGCCAGTAGCGTCGAAAGGGACAAGCCCCAGCATTTT.